Listed below are T cell receptor beta chains from one sample, sequenced in a study of radiotherapy plus CTLA-4 blockade in lung cancer. Using immunoSEQ multiplex PCR, the repertoire was profiled, and TCRdb retains in-frame clones only, with some absent. This sample has tens of thousands of clones, with roughly 80% found just once. The sequences come from peripheral blood, collected from a patient treated with radiotherapy plus ipilimumab. These receptors all come from a human donor with non-small cell lung cancer whose response to radiotherapy plus ipilimumab could not be evaluated. CDR3s include the opening cysteine and the closing phenylalanine or tryptophan. The D gene is left open where the match is weak. Size is stated for part of the rows, as once, few or many counts, or as a class when the clone is expanded.

abundance	v_gene	d_gene	len	j_gene	CDR3aa	CDR3nt
NA	TRBV27	TRBD1	17	TRBJ1-1	CASSLIPGTGRGTEAFF	TGTGCCAGCAGTCTAATCCCTGGGACAGGGCGAGGCACTGAAGCTTTCTTT
NA	TRBV11-2	TRBD1	16	TRBJ2-5	CASSATGTGEKETQYF	TGTGCCAGCAGCGCTACCGGGACAGGGGAGAAAGAGACCCAGTACTTC
once	TRBV6-5	NA	13	TRBJ1-2	CATRPTGIYGYTF	TGTGCCACCCGGCCAACAGGAATCTATGGCTACACCTTC
NA	TRBV5-4	NA	13	TRBJ2-1	CASSFNWRDEQFF	TGTGCCAGCAGCTTTAACTGGAGGGATGAGCAGTTCTTC
NA	TRBV27	NA	15	TRBJ1-3	CASSLSARTGNTIYF	TGTGCCAGCAGTTTGAGTGCGAGAACTGGAAACACCATATATTTT
NA	TRBV13	TRBD2	16	TRBJ2-1	CASSYLAGGSYNEQFF	TGTGCCAGCAGCTATCTAGCGGGGGGCTCCTACAATGAGCAGTTCTTC
NA	TRBV7-2	NA	12	TRBJ1-2	CASSLDSYGYTF	TGTGCCAGCAGCTTAGACAGCTATGGCTACACCTTC
NA	TRBV9	NA	14	TRBJ1-2	CASSVAPKSYGYTF	TGTGCCAGCAGCGTAGCCCCGAAGAGCTATGGCTACACCTTC
NA	TRBV2	NA	15	TRBJ2-1	CARGARGVSYNEQFF	TGTGCCAGGGGGGCCCGGGGGGTCTCCTACAATGAGCAGTTCTTC
few	TRBV30	TRBD2	15	TRBJ2-7	CAWSSGSGIRYEQYF	TGTGCCTGGAGTTCGGGAAGCGGGATCCGCTACGAGCAGTACTTC
NA	TRBV6-1	TRBD1	14	TRBJ1-6	CASRLGQGYSPLHF	TGTGCCAGCAGACTCGGACAGGGTTACTCCCCCCTCCACTTT
NA	TRBV4-3	TRBD1	15	TRBJ1-5	CASSQDRGYNQPQHF	TGCGCCAGCAGCCAGGACAGGGGATACAATCAGCCCCAGCATTTT
NA	TRBV5-6	TRBD1	15	TRBJ1-5	CASSPWTGGNQPQHF	TGTGCCAGCAGCCCTTGGACAGGGGGCAATCAGCCCCAGCATTTT
NA	TRBV28	NA	15	TRBJ1-5	CASSPRRGNNQPQHF	TGTGCCAGCAGCCCAAGAAGGGGTAACAATCAGCCCCAGCATTTT
NA	TRBV6-1	NA	14	TRBJ1-4	CASSRDTAIQKLFF	TGTGCCAGCAGTCGGGACACCGCAATCCAAAAACTGTTTTTT
NA	TRBV28	NA	12	TRBJ2-2	CASWRDAGELFF	TGTGCTTCCTGGCGGGACGCCGGGGAGCTGTTTTTT
once	TRBV18	NA	16	TRBJ2-4	CASSPPRKRFGNIQYF	TGTGCCAGCTCACCGCCCCGCAAGCGATTCGGAAACATTCAGTACTTC
NA	TRBV7-3	NA	14	TRBJ2-2	CASSLNAVTGELFF	TGTGCCAGCAGCTTAAATGCAGTCACCGGGGAGCTGTTTTTT
few	TRBV5-1	TRBD1	14	TRBJ1-2	CASSLYGTANGYTF	TGCGCCAGCAGCTTGTATGGGACAGCGAATGGCTACACCTTC
NA	TRBV19	TRBD1	15	TRBJ1-1	CASSRGDSKNTEAFF	TGTGCCAGTAGCCGAGGGGACAGCAAAAACACTGAAGCTTTCTTT
NA	TRBV4-3	NA	17	TRBJ2-7	CASSPQHSTQGTYEQYF	TGCGCCAGCAGCCCCCAACATTCAACACAGGGTACATACGAGCAGTACTTC
NA	TRBV18	NA	13	TRBJ2-3	CASSPVSTDTQYF	TGTGCCAGCTCACCCGTTAGCACAGATACGCAGTATTTT
few	TRBV4-3	NA	17	TRBJ2-7	CASSQLAAGTRVYEQYF	TGCGCCAGCAGCCAGCTAGCCGCCGGGACACGGGTTTACGAGCAGTACTTC
NA	TRBV7-2	NA	14	TRBJ1-2	CASSLGGVPYGYTF	TGTGCCAGCAGCTTAGGGGGCGTTCCTTATGGCTACACCTTC
NA	TRBV27	TRBD1	13	TRBJ2-7	CASSPDRGYEQYF	TGTGCCAGCAGCCCGGACAGGGGGTACGAGCAGTACTTC
NA	TRBV6-1	NA	15	TRBJ1-5	CASSKVQQTYQPQHF	TGTGCCAGCAGTAAAGTCCAACAGACCTATCAGCCCCAGCATTTT
NA	TRBV6-5	NA	13	TRBJ2-1	CASSYDLATEQFF	TGTGCCAGCAGTTACGACCTAGCGACTGAGCAGTTCTTC
NA	TRBV6-5	NA	13	TRBJ1-1	CASSNSGITEAFF	TGTGCCAGCAGCAATTCAGGGATCACTGAAGCTTTCTTT
NA	TRBV10-2	TRBD2	17	TRBJ2-1	CASSDAGLASSYNEQFF	TGCGCCAGCAGTGATGCGGGACTAGCGAGCTCCTACAATGAGCAGTTCTTC
NA	TRBV7-9	TRBD1	15	TRBJ1-4	CATRGQPATNEKLFF	TGTGCCACCCGGGGACAGCCGGCAACTAATGAAAAACTGTTTTTT
NA	TRBV7-3	NA	15	TRBJ1-1	CASSLTSVRNTEAFF	TGTGCCAGCAGCTTAACGAGTGTGAGAAACACTGAAGCTTTCTTT
NA	TRBV9	NA	14	TRBJ1-2	CASSVQGGSYGYTF	TGTGCCAGCAGCGTACAGGGAGGAAGCTATGGCTACACCTTC
NA	TRBV9	TRBD1	15	TRBJ1-1	CASSSTTGQETEAFF	TGTGCCAGCAGCTCAACCACGGGACAGGAGACTGAAGCTTTCTTT
NA	TRBV29-1	NA	13	TRBJ1-3	CSVSPSVGNTIYF	TGCAGCGTTAGCCCCTCGGTTGGAAACACCATATATTTT
NA	TRBV18	NA	17	TRBJ2-7	CASSPPLSSGSSYEQYF	TGTGCCAGCTCACCACCTCTGAGTAGCGGATCCTCCTACGAGCAGTACTTC
NA	TRBV4-3	TRBD2	18	TRBJ2-7	CASSQDLGLVPSSYEQYF	TGCGCCAGCAGCCAAGATCTGGGACTAGTCCCGAGCTCCTACGAGCAGTACTTC
NA	TRBV12-5	TRBD2	16	TRBJ2-5	CASGLFLAGSQETQYF	TGTGCTAGTGGTTTGTTCTTAGCGGGGTCCCAAGAGACCCAGTACTTC
NA	TRBV2	TRBD2	13	TRBJ2-5	CASRAGYAETQYF	TGTGCCAGCAGAGCGGGGTATGCGGAGACCCAGTACTTC
NA	TRBV7-3	TRBD2	14	TRBJ2-2	CASSLGLASGELFF	TGTGCCAGCAGCTTAGGACTAGCAAGCGGGGAGCTGTTTTTT
NA	TRBV5-1	NA	14	TRBJ2-7	CASSTVRVSYEQYF	TGCGCCAGCAGCACAGTCAGGGTCTCCTACGAGCAGTACTTC
NA	TRBV11-2	NA	15	TRBJ2-6	CASSPSGSGANVLTF	TGTGCCAGCAGCCCGAGCGGCTCTGGGGCCAACGTCCTGACTTTC
NA	TRBV4-1	TRBD1	16	TRBJ1-3	CASSPSRTGRDYTIYF	TGCGCCAGCAGCCCTTCCAGGACAGGGCGCGATTACACCATATATTTT
NA	TRBV6-6	NA	15	TRBJ1-5	CASSSEPDRPQPQHF	TGTGCCAGCAGTTCCGAACCCGACAGGCCTCAGCCCCAGCATTTT
NA	TRBV14	NA	16	TRBJ2-5	CASSHRPSFMGETQYF	TGTGCCAGCAGCCATCGTCCTAGCTTTATGGGGGAGACCCAGTACTTC
NA	TRBV7-2	NA	14	TRBJ1-2	CASSLGWGDDGYTF	TGTGCCAGCAGCTTAGGGTGGGGCGACGATGGCTACACCTTC
NA	TRBV7-3	TRBD1	15	TRBJ1-1	CASSPTAGQGNEAFF	TGTGCCAGCAGCCCTACGGCGGGACAGGGGAATGAAGCTTTCTTT
once	TRBV7-6	TRBD2	15	TRBJ2-1	CASSAGGSGYNEQFF	TGTGCCAGCAGCGCCGGCGGGAGTGGCTACAATGAGCAGTTCTTC
NA	TRBV30	TRBD1	14	TRBJ2-7	CAFILRDRAYEQYF	TGTGCCTTTATACTAAGGGACAGGGCCTACGAGCAGTACTTC
NA	TRBV13	NA	12	TRBJ2-1	CASSLGDNEQFF	TGTGCCAGCAGCTTAGGGGACAACGAGCAGTTCTTC
few	TRBV4-2	TRBD2	17	TRBJ2-3	CASSPDVRGLLTDTQYF	TGTGCCAGCAGCCCCGATGTGCGGGGGTTGTTGACAGATACGCAGTATTTT
NA	TRBV30	TRBD2	15	TRBJ2-5	CACYSSGGRQETQYF	TGTGCCTGCTACTCTAGCGGGGGCCGCCAAGAGACCCAGTACTTC
NA	TRBV5-1	NA	15	TRBJ2-3	CASSYLTGSTDTQYF	TGCGCCAGCAGCTACCTGACAGGAAGCACAGATACGCAGTATTTT
NA	TRBV7-2	NA	13	TRBJ2-7	CASSFGRGREQYF	TGTGCCAGCAGTTTCGGGAGGGGGCGCGAGCAGTACTTC
once	TRBV6-5	NA	14	TRBJ2-7	CASSTNGQTYEQYF	TGTGCCAGCAGTACGAATGGACAGACCTACGAGCAGTACTTC
NA	TRBV11-2	NA	16	TRBJ2-2	CASSPSQVRNTGELFF	TGTGCCAGCAGCCCCTCCCAGGTCAGGAACACCGGGGAGCTGTTTTTT
NA	TRBV6-1	TRBD1	15	TRBJ1-5	CASSEAGQGGQPQHF	TGTGCCAGCAGTGAAGCCGGACAGGGCGGTCAGCCCCAGCATTTT
NA	TRBV5-4	NA	14	TRBJ2-5	CASSLGVLSETQYF	TGTGCCAGCAGCTTAGGGGTTTTGTCGGAGACCCAGTACTTC
NA	TRBV6-4	TRBD1	13	TRBJ1-2	CASSVTGDDGYTF	TGTGCCAGCAGCGTTACAGGGGACGATGGCTACACCTTC
NA	TRBV4-2	TRBD2	18	TRBJ2-1	CASSHGTSGGAAYNEQFF	TGTGCCAGCAGCCATGGCACTAGCGGGGGGGCGGCGTACAATGAGCAGTTCTTC